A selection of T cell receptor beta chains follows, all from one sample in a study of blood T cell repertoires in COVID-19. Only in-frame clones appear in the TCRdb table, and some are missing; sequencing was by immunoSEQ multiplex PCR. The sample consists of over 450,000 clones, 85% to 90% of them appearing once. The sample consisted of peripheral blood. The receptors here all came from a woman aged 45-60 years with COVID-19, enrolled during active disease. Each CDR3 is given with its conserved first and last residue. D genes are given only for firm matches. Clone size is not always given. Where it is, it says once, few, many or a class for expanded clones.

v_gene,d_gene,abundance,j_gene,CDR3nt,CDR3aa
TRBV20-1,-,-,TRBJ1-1,TGCAGTGCTAGTGGCCCTCGACACCCCGGGAACACTGAAGCTTTCTTT,CSASGPRHPGNTEAFF
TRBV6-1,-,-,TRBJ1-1,TGTGCCAGCAACCTACAGGGAATGAACACTGAAGCTTTCTTT,CASNLQGMNTEAFF
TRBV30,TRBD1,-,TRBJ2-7,TGTGCCGGGGACAGGGGCCACGAGCAGTACTTC,CAGDRGHEQYF
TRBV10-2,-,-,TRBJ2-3,TGCGCCAGCACCCAAACAGATACGCAGTATTTT,CASTQTDTQYF
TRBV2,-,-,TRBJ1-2,TGTGCCAGCAGTGGGGAAGTAGGGGCAGGGCCCTATGGCTACACCTTC,CASSGEVGAGPYGYTF
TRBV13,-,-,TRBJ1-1,TGTGCCAGCAGCCTAGGGCCCACAGGGTACACTGAAGCTTTCTTT,CASSLGPTGYTEAFF
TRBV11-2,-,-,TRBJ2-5,TGTGCCAGCAGCTCCCCATCGGCCCAGTACTTC,CASSSPSAQYF
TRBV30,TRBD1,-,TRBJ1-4,TGTGCCTGGAGTCGGGACAGGGGTGAAAAACTGTTTTTT,CAWSRDRGEKLFF
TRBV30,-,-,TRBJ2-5,TGTGCCTGGAGAGCCCCCGGGACCCAGTACTTC,CAWRAPGTQYF
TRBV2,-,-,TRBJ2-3,TGTGCCAGCAGTGACCGGGATATGGGTGATACGCAGTATTTT,CASSDRDMGDTQYF
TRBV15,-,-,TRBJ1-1,TGTGCCACCAGCAGAGATCGGGGGTGGAACACTGAAGCTTTCTTT,CATSRDRGWNTEAFF
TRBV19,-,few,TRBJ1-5,TGTGCCAGTAGTGGGACTGCCTTAAATCAGCCCCAGCATTTT,CASSGTALNQPQHF
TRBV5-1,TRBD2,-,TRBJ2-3,TGCGCCAGCAGCTTGGAGCGGGGGGGCCGAGGGTCCACAGATACGCAGTATTTT,CASSLERGGRGSTDTQYF
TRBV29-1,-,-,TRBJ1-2,TGCAGCGTTCTCGGGGGATCCGAGGGGGGCTACACCTTC,CSVLGGSEGGYTF
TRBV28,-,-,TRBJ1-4,TGTGCCAGCAGTCCCCCCGCGCAGGCAACTAATGAAAAACTGTTTTTT,CASSPPAQATNEKLFF
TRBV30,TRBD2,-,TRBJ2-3,TGTGCCTGGAGTGTACTGGGCGGGGGGATCACAGATACGCAGTATTTT,CAWSVLGGGITDTQYF
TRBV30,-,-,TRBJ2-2,TGTGCCTTAAACAGCAACCATTACACCGGGGAGCTGTTTTTT,CALNSNHYTGELFF
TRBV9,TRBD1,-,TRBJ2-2,TGTGCCAGCAGCGCAACAGGGGGCTTAAACACCGGGGAGCTGTTTTTT,CASSATGGLNTGELFF
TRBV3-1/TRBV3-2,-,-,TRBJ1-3,TGTGCCAGCAGCCGTATGGGAACGGGGAGCTCTGGAAACACCATATATTTT,CASSRMGTGSSGNTIYF
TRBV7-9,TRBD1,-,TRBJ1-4,TGTGCCAGCAGCCCCATGGGACAGGAGAGAAAACTGTTTTTT,CASSPMGQERKLFF
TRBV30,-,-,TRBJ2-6,TGTGCCTGGAGAGGGCCAGGGGCCTCTGGGGCCAACGTCCTGACTTTC,CAWRGPGASGANVLTF
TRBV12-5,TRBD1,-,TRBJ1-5,TGTGCTAGTGGTTTGGGAACAGGGGCTCAGCCCCAGCATTTT,CASGLGTGAQPQHF
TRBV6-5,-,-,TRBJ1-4,TGTGCCAGCAGGATCGTCTATGGAACTAATGAAAAACTGTTTTTT,CASRIVYGTNEKLFF
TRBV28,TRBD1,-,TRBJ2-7,TGTGCCAGCAGGATAGGACAGGGAACCTCCTACGAGCAGTACTTC,CASRIGQGTSYEQYF
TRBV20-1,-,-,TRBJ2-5,TGCAGTGCTAGTCCGGGGCAGGGGGAGACCCAGTACTTC,CSASPGQGETQYF
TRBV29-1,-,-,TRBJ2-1,TGCAGCGCCGAGAATGGTAATGAGCAGTTCTTC,CSAENGNEQFF
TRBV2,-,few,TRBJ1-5,TGTGCCAGCAGTGAATGGCCCGATCAGCCCCAGCATTTT,CASSEWPDQPQHF
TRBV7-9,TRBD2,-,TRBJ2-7,TGTGCCAGCAGCCTACTGAGCGGGGGAGGTTCCTACGAGCAGTACTTC,CASSLLSGGGSYEQYF